This T cell receptor beta chain was recorded in a study of somatic mutations in cytotoxic T cells in rheumatoid arthritis. Across the whole study: T-cell populations stained with V beta antibodies were in some cases flow-sorted at nearly 100% purity, including V beta1+ cells that were sequenced for TCRB. Study-wide results and limits: Among patients with rheumatoid arthritis, but not healthy controls, CD8+ clonality increased with age. Measurement of CD8+ T-cell clonality revealed no significant difference between rheumatoid arthritis patients and age-matched healthy controls.

A remark on this clone: Antigen: not known.

Method: immunoSEQ multiplex PCR; TCRdb's copy keeps in-frame clones and lacks some. The sample carries about 11,000 clones, almost 85% recorded once. Trimming cost V 5 bases and J 3 bases; bases outside gene matches: 7. CDR1 and CDR2 (germline): SGHAT, FQNNGV. This CDR3 is built from 16 residues. Sequenced: CD8+ T cells sorted from blood. The sequence was obtained from a woman in her sixties or seventies with rheumatoid arthritis. The chain has TRBV11-2 and TRBJ2-1, with 10 bases matching TRBD2. The DNA of the CDR3 is TGTGCCAGCAGCCCTCAAGCGGGAGGGCACTACAATGAGCAGTTCTTC. Translating it yields CASSPQAGGHYNEQFF.